The rows below give T cell receptor beta chains drawn from one sample of a study of blood T cell repertoires in COVID-19. Measured with immunoSEQ multiplex PCR; TCRdb has only the in-frame clones, and not every one. The sample yields 100,000 to 120,000 clones, approximately 85% seen once. Material: peripheral blood. These receptors came from a man aged 50 to 59 with acute or convalescent COVID-19. Both conserved end residues are part of each CDR3. D genes are given only for firm matches. Clone size is shown for a subset of rows, as once, few, many or a class of expanded clone.

d_gene: TRBD1; abundance: -; j_gene: TRBJ2-7; v_gene: TRBV5-5; CDR3nt: TGTGCCAGCAGCTTGCCCTTAGGACAGGGGGTTTCCTACGAGCAGTACTTC; CDR3aa: CASSLPLGQGVSYEQYF
d_gene: -; abundance: few; j_gene: TRBJ1-2; v_gene: TRBV28; CDR3nt: TGTGCCAGCAGTCTTCGAGCCTCTAACTATGGCTACACCTTC; CDR3aa: CASSLRASNYGYTF
d_gene: TRBD1; abundance: once; j_gene: TRBJ1-4; v_gene: TRBV6-1; CDR3nt: TGTGCCAGCAGTGAAGGTTGGCAGGGGGGTGAAAAACTGTTTTTT; CDR3aa: CASSEGWQGGEKLFF
d_gene: -; abundance: few; j_gene: TRBJ1-2; v_gene: TRBV28; CDR3nt: TGTGCCAGCAGTCCCGGGCCCCAGGGTGGCTACACCTTC; CDR3aa: CASSPGPQGGYTF
d_gene: TRBD1; abundance: few; j_gene: TRBJ1-2; v_gene: TRBV6-5; CDR3nt: TGTGCCAGCAGAGGGGGCGGCGGCTACACCTTC; CDR3aa: CASRGGGGYTF
d_gene: -; abundance: once; j_gene: TRBJ2-7; v_gene: TRBV5-1; CDR3nt: TGCGCCAGCAGCCCGAGTAGCAGTACCTACGAGCAGTACTTC; CDR3aa: CASSPSSSTYEQYF
d_gene: -; abundance: -; j_gene: TRBJ2-1; v_gene: TRBV12-5; CDR3nt: TGTGCTAGTGGTTCGGGCCGGGGAGCAGGGGTCACCTCCTACAATGAGCAGTTCTTC; CDR3aa: CASGSGRGAGVTSYNEQFF
d_gene: -; abundance: many; j_gene: TRBJ1-6; v_gene: TRBV4-2; CDR3nt: TGTGCCAGCAGCCCCGGGAGTGATAATTCACCCCTCCACTTT; CDR3aa: CASSPGSDNSPLHF
d_gene: TRBD2; abundance: -; j_gene: TRBJ2-2; v_gene: TRBV5-1; CDR3nt: TGCGCCAGCAGCTTCACCGGGACTAAGAACACCGGGGAGCTGTTTTTT; CDR3aa: CASSFTGTKNTGELFF
d_gene: TRBD1; abundance: -; j_gene: TRBJ2-3; v_gene: TRBV15; CDR3nt: TGTGCCACCAGCAGAGATCAACAGGGGGCAGGCACAGATACGCAGTATTTT; CDR3aa: CATSRDQQGAGTDTQYF
d_gene: TRBD2; abundance: -; j_gene: TRBJ2-5; v_gene: TRBV7-8; CDR3nt: TGTGCCAGCAGCTCCGGACTAGCGGGGGGTCTCGGGACCCAGTACTTC; CDR3aa: CASSSGLAGGLGTQYF
d_gene: -; abundance: -; j_gene: TRBJ1-3; v_gene: TRBV6-1; CDR3nt: TGTGCCAGCAGTGAATCTTTGGGGGGGTCTGGAAACACCATATATTTT; CDR3aa: CASSESLGGSGNTIYF
d_gene: TRBD1; abundance: few; j_gene: TRBJ2-7; v_gene: TRBV19; CDR3nt: TGTGCCAGTAGTACCCGACAGGGGGCCTACGAGCAGTACTTC; CDR3aa: CASSTRQGAYEQYF
d_gene: -; abundance: -; j_gene: TRBJ2-1; v_gene: TRBV7-8; CDR3nt: TGTGCCAGCAGCTTAGCGCTTGATGCGGAGCAGTTCTTC; CDR3aa: CASSLALDAEQFF
d_gene: -; abundance: few; j_gene: TRBJ2-2; v_gene: TRBV3-1/TRBV3-2; CDR3nt: TGTGCCAGCTCTAAGTACACCGGGGAGCTGTTTTTT; CDR3aa: CASSKYTGELFF
d_gene: -; abundance: -; j_gene: TRBJ2-7; v_gene: TRBV2; CDR3nt: TGTGCCAGCTGCCCCAGCTCCTACGAGCAGTACTTC; CDR3aa: CASCPSSYEQYF
d_gene: TRBD1; abundance: once; j_gene: TRBJ1-3; v_gene: TRBV9; CDR3nt: TGTGCCAGCAGCCCCCGGGGGGACAGGAGCTCTGGAAACACCATATATTTT; CDR3aa: CASSPRGDRSSGNTIYF
d_gene: TRBD1; abundance: once; j_gene: TRBJ2-7; v_gene: TRBV3-1/TRBV3-2; CDR3nt: TGTGCCAGCAGCCCATACCGGGACAGGGTTTTCGAGCAGTACTTC; CDR3aa: CASSPYRDRVFEQYF
d_gene: -; abundance: -; j_gene: TRBJ2-2; v_gene: TRBV7-8; CDR3nt: TGTGCCAGCAGCTTAATATTAGGGGCCGGGGAGCTGTTTTTT; CDR3aa: CASSLILGAGELFF
d_gene: -; abundance: -; j_gene: TRBJ2-5; v_gene: TRBV18; CDR3nt: TGTGCCAGCTCAGGAACGGGGAGAGGGGAGACCCAGTACTTC; CDR3aa: CASSGTGRGETQYF
d_gene: -; abundance: -; j_gene: TRBJ1-2; v_gene: TRBV12-3/TRBV12-4; CDR3nt: TGTGCCAGCAGTTATGGGCTGTATGGCTACACCTTC; CDR3aa: CASSYGLYGYTF
d_gene: TRBD1; abundance: -; j_gene: TRBJ1-2; v_gene: TRBV18; CDR3nt: TGTGCCAGCTCAAAGGACAGGGCCTATGGCTACACCTTC; CDR3aa: CASSKDRAYGYTF
d_gene: -; abundance: -; j_gene: TRBJ2-5; v_gene: TRBV5-5; CDR3nt: TGTGCCAGCGTACAGGGACCGTACCAAGAGACCCAGTACTTC; CDR3aa: CASVQGPYQETQYF
d_gene: TRBD1; abundance: -; j_gene: TRBJ2-3; v_gene: TRBV2; CDR3nt: TGTGCCAGCAGTGAATTTCGGGACAGGGGGCCAGATACGCAGTATTTT; CDR3aa: CASSEFRDRGPDTQYF
d_gene: -; abundance: -; j_gene: TRBJ1-4; v_gene: TRBV9; CDR3nt: TGTGCCAGCAGCGTAGGGGGAGGAGGTGCAACTAATGAAAAACTGTTTTTT; CDR3aa: CASSVGGGGATNEKLFF
d_gene: -; abundance: -; j_gene: TRBJ2-7; v_gene: TRBV6-5; CDR3nt: TGTGCCAGCAGTTACGGCAGGGTCGGCTACGAGCAGTACTTC; CDR3aa: CASSYGRVGYEQYF
d_gene: TRBD2; abundance: -; j_gene: TRBJ2-1; v_gene: TRBV5-1; CDR3nt: TGCGCCAGCAGCTTGGCGGGGGGCGCAGGGACTAGCGGGAGGAAAAGCTCCTACAATGAGCAGTTCTTC; CDR3aa: CASSLAGGAGTSGRKSSYNEQFF
d_gene: TRBD2; abundance: few; j_gene: TRBJ2-2; v_gene: TRBV3-1/TRBV3-2; CDR3nt: TGTGCCAGCAGCAGGACTAGCGGGGGGGTGGACACCGGGGAGCTGTTTTTT; CDR3aa: CASSRTSGGVDTGELFF
d_gene: -; abundance: -; j_gene: TRBJ1-5; v_gene: TRBV6-5; CDR3nt: TGTGCCAGCAGTTACTTTGGGGCTGGCCAGCCCCAGCATTTT; CDR3aa: CASSYFGAGQPQHF
d_gene: -; abundance: -; j_gene: TRBJ2-1; v_gene: TRBV5-1; CDR3nt: TGCGCCAGCAGCTTGGCCGGGGATGAGCAGTTCTTC; CDR3aa: CASSLAGDEQFF
d_gene: TRBD1; abundance: once; j_gene: TRBJ2-7; v_gene: TRBV11-2; CDR3nt: TGTGCCAGCAGGGTAACAGGGGGCGACGAGCAGTACTTC; CDR3aa: CASRVTGGDEQYF
d_gene: -; abundance: -; j_gene: TRBJ2-5; v_gene: TRBV18; CDR3nt: TGTGCCAGCTCACCACCGTATAAGACTACTCAAGAGACCCAGTACTTC; CDR3aa: CASSPPYKTTQETQYF
d_gene: TRBD2; abundance: -; j_gene: TRBJ2-7; v_gene: TRBV10-2; CDR3nt: TGCGCCAGCACCGGGGGGAGGGGCCCCTACGAGCAGTACTTC; CDR3aa: CASTGGRGPYEQYF
d_gene: TRBD1; abundance: -; j_gene: TRBJ1-1; v_gene: TRBV7-3; CDR3nt: TGTGCCAGCAGCTTAACAGGGGGCCCGAACACTGAAGCTTTCTTT; CDR3aa: CASSLTGGPNTEAFF
d_gene: -; abundance: -; j_gene: TRBJ1-2; v_gene: TRBV7-9; CDR3nt: TGTGCCAGCAACCCCGGGACTTCCGATGGCTACACCTTC; CDR3aa: CASNPGTSDGYTF
d_gene: -; abundance: -; j_gene: TRBJ1-6; v_gene: TRBV5-6; CDR3nt: TGTGCCAGCAGCTTGCAGGGTTTCGTGGATTCACCCCTCCACTTT; CDR3aa: CASSLQGFVDSPLHF
d_gene: -; abundance: -; j_gene: TRBJ1-1; v_gene: TRBV5-1; CDR3nt: TGCGCCAGCAGCGCTGGGGGGGCTACTGAAGCTTTCTTT; CDR3aa: CASSAGGATEAFF
d_gene: TRBD1; abundance: few; j_gene: TRBJ1-2; v_gene: TRBV7-9; CDR3nt: TGTGCCAGCAGCCGTAGACAGGGGGCAACGATTGGCTACACCTTC; CDR3aa: CASSRRQGATIGYTF
d_gene: -; abundance: -; j_gene: TRBJ1-2; v_gene: TRBV10-3; CDR3nt: TGTGCCATCAGTGCTAACAGGGATAACTATGGCTACACCTTC; CDR3aa: CAISANRDNYGYTF
d_gene: TRBD2; abundance: -; j_gene: TRBJ2-1; v_gene: TRBV5-3; CDR3nt: TGTGCCAGAAGCTTCCGGGGGGGGTCAGATAATGAGCAGTTCTTC; CDR3aa: CARSFRGGSDNEQFF